In this sample, the clone carrying this T cell receptor (beta chain) turned up a few times. TCRdb's copy holds only in-frame clones and misses some; the assay was immunoSEQ multiplex PCR. The table shows about 95,000 clones, with 65% to 85% occurring only once. This record comes from a study of blood T cell repertoires in COVID-19. Overall study context: Specimens from acute and convalescent COVID-19 originated in the United States, Italy and Spain. T cells, B-cell-depleted T cells, or PBMCs provided the cDNA or gDNA that served as material.

The V gene's germline CDR1 is SGHTA and CDR2 FQGNSA. With 1 base clipped from V and 6 bases from J, the junction kept 6 bases outside the gene matches. This CDR3 has 15 residues. This chain connects TRBV7-2 to TRBJ1-2; 9 bases align to TRBD1. Sequenced sample: peripheral blood. This receptor was identified in a man at least 80 years old with active or convalescent COVID-19. The CDR3 spells CASSLGTDRGNGYTF. In DNA, the CDR3 is TGTGCCAGCAGCTTAGGGACGGACAGGGGTAATGGCTACACCTTC.